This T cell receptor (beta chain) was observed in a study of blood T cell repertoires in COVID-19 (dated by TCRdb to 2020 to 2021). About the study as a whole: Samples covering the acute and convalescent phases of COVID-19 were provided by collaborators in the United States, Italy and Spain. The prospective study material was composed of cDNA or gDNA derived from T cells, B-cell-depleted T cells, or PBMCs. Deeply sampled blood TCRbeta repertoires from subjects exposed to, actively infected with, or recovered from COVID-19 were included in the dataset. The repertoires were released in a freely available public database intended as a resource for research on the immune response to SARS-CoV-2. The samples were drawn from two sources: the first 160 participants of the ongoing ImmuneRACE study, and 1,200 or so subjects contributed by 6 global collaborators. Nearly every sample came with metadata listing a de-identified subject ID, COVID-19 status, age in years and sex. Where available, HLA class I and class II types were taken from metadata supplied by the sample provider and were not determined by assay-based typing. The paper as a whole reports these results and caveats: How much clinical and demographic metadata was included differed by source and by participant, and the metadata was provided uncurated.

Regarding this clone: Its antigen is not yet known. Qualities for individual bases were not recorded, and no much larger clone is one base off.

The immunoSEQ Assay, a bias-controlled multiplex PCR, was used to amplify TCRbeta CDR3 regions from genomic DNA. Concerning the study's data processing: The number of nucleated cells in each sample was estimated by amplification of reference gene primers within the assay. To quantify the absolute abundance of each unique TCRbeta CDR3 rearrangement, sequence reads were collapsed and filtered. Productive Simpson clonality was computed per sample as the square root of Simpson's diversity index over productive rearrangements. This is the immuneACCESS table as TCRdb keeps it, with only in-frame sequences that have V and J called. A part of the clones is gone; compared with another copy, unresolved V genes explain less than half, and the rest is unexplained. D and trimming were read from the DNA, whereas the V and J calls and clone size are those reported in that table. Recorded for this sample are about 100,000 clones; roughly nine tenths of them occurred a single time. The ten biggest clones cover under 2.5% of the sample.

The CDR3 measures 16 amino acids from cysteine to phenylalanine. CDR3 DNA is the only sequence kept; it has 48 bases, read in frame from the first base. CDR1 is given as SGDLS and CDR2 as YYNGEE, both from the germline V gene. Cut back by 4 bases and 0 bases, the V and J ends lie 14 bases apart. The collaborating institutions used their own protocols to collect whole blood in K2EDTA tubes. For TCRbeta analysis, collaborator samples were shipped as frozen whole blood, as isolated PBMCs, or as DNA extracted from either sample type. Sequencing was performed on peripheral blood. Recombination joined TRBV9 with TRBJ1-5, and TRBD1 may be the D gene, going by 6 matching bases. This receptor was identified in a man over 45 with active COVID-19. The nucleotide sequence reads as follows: TGTGCCAGCAGCAACCGGGACACCCTTAGCAATCAGCCCCAGCATTTT. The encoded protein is CASSNRDTLSNQPQHF.